The TCR beta chain under discussion was sequenced for a study of T-cell reconstitution after alpha-beta-depleted transplantation in children. Molecular barcoding with unique molecular identifiers was used for the TCRbeta library. TCRdb re-analysed the PCR reads in MiXCR, keeping a single row per CDR3 protein. The table records 500,000 to 600,000 distinct CDR3 sequences, 30% to 35% of them present only once. The receptor's source is a human donor who donated a stem cell graft to a child with aplastic anemia. Sequenced here: PBMCs from the stem cell graft donor, sampled from the stem cell graft.

The chain's CDR3 is CASSLSWALNTEAFF. In nucleotides, the CDR3 is TGTGCCAGCAGCTTAAGTTGGGCATTGAACACTGAAGCTTTCTTT. The chain uses TRBV11-2 and TRBJ1-1, with D hard to call. Per germline, CDR1 SGHAT and CDR2 FQNNGV. The CDR3 has 15 residues. The V end was cut by 2 bases, the J end by 0 bases, with 10 bases between.